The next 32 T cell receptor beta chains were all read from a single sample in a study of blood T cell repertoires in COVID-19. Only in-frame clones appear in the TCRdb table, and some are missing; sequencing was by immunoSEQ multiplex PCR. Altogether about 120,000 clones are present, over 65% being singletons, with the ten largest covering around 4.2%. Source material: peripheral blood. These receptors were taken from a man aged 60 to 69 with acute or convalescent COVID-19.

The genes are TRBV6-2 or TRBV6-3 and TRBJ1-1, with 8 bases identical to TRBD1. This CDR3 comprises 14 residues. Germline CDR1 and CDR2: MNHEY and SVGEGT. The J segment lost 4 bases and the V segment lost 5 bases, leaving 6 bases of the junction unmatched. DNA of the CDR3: TGTGCCAGCAGTCGAATACAGGGGGTCACTGAAGCTTTCTTT. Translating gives CASSRIQGVTEAFF.

The CDR3 is CASSPKGGSSYNEQFF. CDR3 DNA: TGTGCCAGCAGTCCTAAGGGGGGGAGCTCCTACAATGAGCAGTTCTTC. The chain has TRBV11-2 and TRBJ2-1, with a weak D call TRBD2 (7 bases). Germline values: CDR1 SGHAT, CDR2 FQNNGV. Trimming removed 6 bases from V and 0 bases from J, with 15 bases in between. The CDR3 length is 16 residues.

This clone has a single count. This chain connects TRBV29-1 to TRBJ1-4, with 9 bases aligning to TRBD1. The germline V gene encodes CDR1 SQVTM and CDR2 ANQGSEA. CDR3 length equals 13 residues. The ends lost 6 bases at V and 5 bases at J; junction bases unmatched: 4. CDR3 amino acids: CSVAGTGNEKLFF. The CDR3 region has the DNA TGCAGCGTCGCCGGGACAGGGAATGAAAAACTGTTTTTT.

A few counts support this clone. The CDR3 nucleotides read TGTGCCAGCAGCTGGACTAGCGCTACCTACGAGCAGTACTTC. Protein product: CASSWTSATYEQYF. This chain uses TRBV27 with TRBJ2-7; 9 bases match TRBD2. From germline, CDR1 is MNHEY and CDR2 SMNVEV (reference sequence). V lost 6 bases to trimming and J lost 2 bases; unmatched junction nucleotides: 5. The CDR3 is 14 residues long.

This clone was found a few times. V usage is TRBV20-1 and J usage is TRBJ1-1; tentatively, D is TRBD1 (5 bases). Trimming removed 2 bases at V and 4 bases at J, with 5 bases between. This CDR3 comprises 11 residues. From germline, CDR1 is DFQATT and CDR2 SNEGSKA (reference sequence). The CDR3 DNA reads TGCAGTGCTAGACAGGGCACTGAAGCTTTCTTT. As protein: CSARQGTEAFF.

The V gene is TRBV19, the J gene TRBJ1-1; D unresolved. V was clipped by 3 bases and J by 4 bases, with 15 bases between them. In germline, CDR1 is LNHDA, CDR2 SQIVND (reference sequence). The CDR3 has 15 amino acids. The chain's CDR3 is CASSIPDQRGTEAFF. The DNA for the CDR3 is TGTGCCAGTAGTATCCCCGACCAACGAGGCACTGAAGCTTTCTTT.

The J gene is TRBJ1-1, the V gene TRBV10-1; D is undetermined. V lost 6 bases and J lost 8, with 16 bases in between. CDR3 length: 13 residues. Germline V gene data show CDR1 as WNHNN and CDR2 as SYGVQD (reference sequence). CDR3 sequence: CASRPGRGGEAFF. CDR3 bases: TGCGCCAGCAGACCCGGGCGGGGAGGCGAAGCTTTCTTT.

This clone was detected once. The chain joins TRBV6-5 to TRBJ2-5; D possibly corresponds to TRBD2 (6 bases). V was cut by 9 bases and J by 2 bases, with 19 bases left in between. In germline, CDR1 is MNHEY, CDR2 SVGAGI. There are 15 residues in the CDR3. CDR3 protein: CASRERGFGQETQYF. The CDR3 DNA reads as TGTGCCAGTCGGGAGAGAGGGTTTGGACAAGAGACCCAGTACTTC.

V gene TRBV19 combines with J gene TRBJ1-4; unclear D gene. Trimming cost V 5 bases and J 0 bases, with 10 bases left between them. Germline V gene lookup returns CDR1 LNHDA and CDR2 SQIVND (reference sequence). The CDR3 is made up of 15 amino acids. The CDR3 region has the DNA TGTGCCAGTAGTTTTGAGATTACAACTAATGAAAAACTGTTTTTT. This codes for CASSFEITTNEKLFF.

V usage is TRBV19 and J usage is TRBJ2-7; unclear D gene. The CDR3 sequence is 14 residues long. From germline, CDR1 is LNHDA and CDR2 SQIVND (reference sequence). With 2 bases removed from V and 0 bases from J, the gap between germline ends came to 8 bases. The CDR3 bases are TGTGCCAGTAGTATATCTTCCAGCTCCTACGAGCAGTACTTC. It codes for CASSISSSSYEQYF. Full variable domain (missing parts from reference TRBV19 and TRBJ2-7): DGGITQSPKYLFRKEGQNVTLSCEQNLNHDAMYWYRQDPGQGLRLIYYSQIVNDFQKGDIAEGYSVSREKKESFPLTVTSAQKNPTAFYLCASSISSSSYEQYFGPGTRLTVT.

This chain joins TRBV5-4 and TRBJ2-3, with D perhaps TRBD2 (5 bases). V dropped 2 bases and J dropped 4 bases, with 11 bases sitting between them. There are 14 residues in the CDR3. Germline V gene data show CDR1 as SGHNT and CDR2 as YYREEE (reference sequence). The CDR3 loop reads CASSFGIGADTQYF. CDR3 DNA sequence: TGTGCCAGCAGCTTCGGGATCGGGGCAGATACGCAGTATTTT.

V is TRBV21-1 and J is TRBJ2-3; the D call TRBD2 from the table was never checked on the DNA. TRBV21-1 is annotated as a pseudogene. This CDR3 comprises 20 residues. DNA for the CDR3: TGTGCCAGCAGCAAATCTACATCGACTAGCGGAACCGTGAGCACAGATACGCAGTATTTT. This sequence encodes CASSKSTSTSGTVSTDTQYF.

Here the CDR3 reads CASRQGSGGSGRQPQHF. DNA of the CDR3: TGTGCCAGCAGGCAGGGATCGGGGGGCTCAGGTCGCCAGCCCCAGCATTTT. This chain uses TRBV2 with TRBJ1-5; perhaps TRBD1 as D (6 bases). This CDR3 is 17 amino acids long. CDR1 and CDR2 (germline): SNHLY, FYNNEI. V lost 6 bases and J 7 bases, leaving 25 bases between the germline ends.

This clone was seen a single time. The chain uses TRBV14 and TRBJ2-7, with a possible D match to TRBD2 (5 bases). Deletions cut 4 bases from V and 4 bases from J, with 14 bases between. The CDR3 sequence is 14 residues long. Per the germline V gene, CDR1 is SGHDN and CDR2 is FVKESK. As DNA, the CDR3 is TGTGCCAGCAGCCCCGCCGGGATTGATTACGAGCAGTACTTC. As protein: CASSPAGIDYEQYF.

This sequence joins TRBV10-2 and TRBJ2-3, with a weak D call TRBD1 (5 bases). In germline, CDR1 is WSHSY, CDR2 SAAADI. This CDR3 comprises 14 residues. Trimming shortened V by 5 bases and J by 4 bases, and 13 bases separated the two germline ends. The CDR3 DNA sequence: TGCGCCAGCAGTCCAGGGATTTCCGCAGATACGCAGTATTTT. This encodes CASSPGISADTQYF.

CDR3 nucleotide sequence: TGTGCCAGTAAACTAGCGGGTTACACCGGGGAGCTGTTTTTT. It translates to CASKLAGYTGELFF. This rearrangement joins TRBV19 to TRBJ2-2; TRBD2 agrees at 9 bases. After removal of 7 bases from V and 3 bases from J, the junction contained 3 bases not matched to a gene. The CDR3 is 14 residues long. The V gene's germline CDR1 is LNHDA and CDR2 SQIVND (reference sequence).

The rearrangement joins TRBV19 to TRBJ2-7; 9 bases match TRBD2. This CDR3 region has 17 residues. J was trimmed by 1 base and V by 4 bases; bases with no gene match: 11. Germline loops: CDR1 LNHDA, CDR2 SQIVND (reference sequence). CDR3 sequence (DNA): TGTGCCAGTAGTACCGCGGCTAGCGGGACCTGGTCCTACGAGCAGTACTTC. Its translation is CASSTAASGTWSYEQYF.

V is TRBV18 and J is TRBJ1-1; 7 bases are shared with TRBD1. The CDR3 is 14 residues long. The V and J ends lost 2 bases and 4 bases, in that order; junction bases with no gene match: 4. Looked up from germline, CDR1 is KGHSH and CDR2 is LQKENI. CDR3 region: CASSPKAGGTEAFF. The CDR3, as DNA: TGTGCCAGCTCACCAAAGGCAGGGGGCACTGAAGCTTTCTTT.

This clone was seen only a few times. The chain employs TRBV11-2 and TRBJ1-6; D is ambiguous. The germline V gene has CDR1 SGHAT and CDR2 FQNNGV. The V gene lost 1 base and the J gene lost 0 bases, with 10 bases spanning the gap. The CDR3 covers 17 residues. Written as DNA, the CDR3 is TGTGCCAGCAGCTTAGCCCGCAGAAGCTCCTATAATTCACCCCTCCACTTT. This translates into CASSLARRSSYNSPLHF.

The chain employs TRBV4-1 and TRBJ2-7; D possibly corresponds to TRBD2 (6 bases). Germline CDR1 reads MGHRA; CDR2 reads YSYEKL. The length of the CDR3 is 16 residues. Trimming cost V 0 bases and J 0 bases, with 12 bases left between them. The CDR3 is CASSQDSAGSSYEQYF. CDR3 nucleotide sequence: TGCGCCAGCAGCCAAGATTCGGCGGGGAGCTCCTACGAGCAGTACTTC.

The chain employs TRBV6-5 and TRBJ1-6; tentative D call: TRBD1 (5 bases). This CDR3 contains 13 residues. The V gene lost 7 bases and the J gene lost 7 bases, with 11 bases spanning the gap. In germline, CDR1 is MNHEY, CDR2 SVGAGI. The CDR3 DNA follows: TGTGCCAGCAAAGGCAGGGCAAATTCACCCCTCCACTTT. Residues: CASKGRANSPLHF.

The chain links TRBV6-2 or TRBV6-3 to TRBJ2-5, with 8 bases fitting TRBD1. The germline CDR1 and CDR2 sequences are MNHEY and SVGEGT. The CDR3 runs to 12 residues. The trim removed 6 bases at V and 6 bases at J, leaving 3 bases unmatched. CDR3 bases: TGTGCCAGCAGCGGACAGGGCCAGACCCAGTACTTC. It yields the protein CASSGQGQTQYF.

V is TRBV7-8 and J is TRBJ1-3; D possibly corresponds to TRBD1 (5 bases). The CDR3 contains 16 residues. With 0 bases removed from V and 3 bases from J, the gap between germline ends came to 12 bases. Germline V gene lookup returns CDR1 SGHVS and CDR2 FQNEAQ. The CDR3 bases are TGTGCCAGCAGCTTAGCTTCAGGGTTACTTGGAAACACCATATATTTT. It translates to CASSLASGLLGNTIYF.

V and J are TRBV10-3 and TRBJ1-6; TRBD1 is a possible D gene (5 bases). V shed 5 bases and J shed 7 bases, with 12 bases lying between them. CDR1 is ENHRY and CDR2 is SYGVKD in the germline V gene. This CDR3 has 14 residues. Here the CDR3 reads CAISKDSVNSPLHF. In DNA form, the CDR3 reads TGTGCCATCAGTAAAGACAGTGTCAATTCACCCCTCCACTTT.

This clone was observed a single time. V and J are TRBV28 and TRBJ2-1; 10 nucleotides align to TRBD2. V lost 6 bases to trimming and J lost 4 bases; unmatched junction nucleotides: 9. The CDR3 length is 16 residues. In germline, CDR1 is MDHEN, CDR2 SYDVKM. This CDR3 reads CASRPLAGERYNEQFF. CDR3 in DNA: TGTGCCAGCAGACCCCTAGCGGGAGAGCGGTACAATGAGCAGTTCTTC.

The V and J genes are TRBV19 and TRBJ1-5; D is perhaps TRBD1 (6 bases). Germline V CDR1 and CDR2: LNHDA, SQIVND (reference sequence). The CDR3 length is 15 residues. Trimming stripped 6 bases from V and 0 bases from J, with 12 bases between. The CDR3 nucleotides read TGTGCCAGTAGGAGACAGGTTGATAGCAATCAGCCCCAGCATTTT. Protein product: CASRRQVDSNQPQHF.

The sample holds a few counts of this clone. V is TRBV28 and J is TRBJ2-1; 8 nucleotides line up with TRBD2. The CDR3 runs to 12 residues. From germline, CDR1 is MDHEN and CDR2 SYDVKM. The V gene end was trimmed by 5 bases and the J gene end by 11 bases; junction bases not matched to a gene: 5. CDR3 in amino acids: CASSPGTRKQFF. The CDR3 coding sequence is TGTGCCAGCAGTCCCGGGACTAGAAAGCAGTTCTTC.

Here the CDR3 reads CATDGTGYGEQYF. The CDR3 DNA sequence: TGTGCCACTGATGGGACAGGGTACGGCGAGCAGTACTTC. V gene TRBV5-8 combines with J gene TRBJ2-7; 9 positions match TRBD1. Per the germline V gene, CDR1 is SGHTS and CDR2 is YDEGEE. The CDR3 contains 13 residues. Losses at the gene ends were 9 bases for V and 6 bases for J; bases not matched to a gene: 10.

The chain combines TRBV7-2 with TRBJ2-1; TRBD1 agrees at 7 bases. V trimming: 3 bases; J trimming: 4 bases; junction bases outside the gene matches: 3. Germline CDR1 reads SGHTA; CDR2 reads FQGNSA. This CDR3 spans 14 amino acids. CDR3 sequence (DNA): TGTGCCAGCAGCTTTCGGGACAGATACAATGAGCAGTTCTTC. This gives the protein CASSFRDRYNEQFF.

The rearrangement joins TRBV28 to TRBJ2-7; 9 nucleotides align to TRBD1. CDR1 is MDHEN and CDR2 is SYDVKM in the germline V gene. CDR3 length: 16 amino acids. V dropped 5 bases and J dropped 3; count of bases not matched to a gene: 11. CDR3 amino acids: CASSPHSGTGYYEQYF. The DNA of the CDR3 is TGTGCCAGCAGTCCACATTCCGGGACAGGGTACTACGAGCAGTACTTC.

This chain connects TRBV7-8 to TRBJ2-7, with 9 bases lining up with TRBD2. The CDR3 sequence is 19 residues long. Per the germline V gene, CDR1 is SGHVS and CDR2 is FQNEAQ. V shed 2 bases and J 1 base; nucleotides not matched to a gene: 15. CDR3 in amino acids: CASSLPGGRAVIRSYEQYF. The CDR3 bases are TGTGCCAGCAGCTTACCGGGCGGGAGGGCGGTAATTAGATCCTACGAGCAGTACTTC.

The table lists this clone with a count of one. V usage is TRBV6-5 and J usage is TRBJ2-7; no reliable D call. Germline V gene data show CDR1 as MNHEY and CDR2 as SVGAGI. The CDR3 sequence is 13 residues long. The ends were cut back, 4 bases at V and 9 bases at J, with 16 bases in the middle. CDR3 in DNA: TGTGCCAGCAGTTCTCGCGTCGGAGATCCGCAGTACTTC. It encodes CASSSRVGDPQYF.